Shown below are 14 T cell receptor beta chains from a single sample sequenced in a study of shared clonotypes between healthy human individuals. The naive CD8 subset, CD45RO-negative cells positively selected for CCR7, excluded terminally differentiated effector memory CD45RA+ cells. Generated by immunoSEQ multiplex PCR, the TCRdb table keeps only in-frame clones and is missing some. The table includes about 820,000 clones, 85% to 95% detected once. Specimen: naive CD8+ T cells sorted from blood. The receptors stem from a man younger than 45 in good health.

J is TRBJ2-1 and V is TRBV27; the match to TRBD2 covers 11 bases. There are 16 residues in the CDR3. Germline lookup yields CDR1 MNHEY and CDR2 SMNVEV (reference sequence). Losses at the gene ends were 5 bases for V and 5 bases for J; bases not matched to a gene: 8. The CDR3 DNA reads as TGTGCCAGCAGTCCGAGACTAGCGGGATCCAACAATGAGCAGTTCTTC. It codes for CASSPRLAGSNNEQFF.

The chain recombines TRBV27 with TRBJ2-3; D is ambiguous. V gave up 1 base and J gave up 2 bases, with 13 bases separating them. Germline-derived CDR1 and CDR2 are MNHEY and SMNVEV (reference sequence). This CDR3 has 16 residues. The CDR3 DNA is TGTGCCAGCAGTTTATTGTTCCCGGAATACACAGATACGCAGTATTTT. Amino acid sequence: CASSLLFPEYTDTQYF.

The chain carries TRBV19 and TRBJ1-5; TRBD1 matches 10 bases. The trim removed 8 bases at V and 3 bases at J, leaving 7 bases unmatched. Per germline, CDR1 LNHDA and CDR2 SQIVND (reference sequence). The CDR3 is 15 residues long. The CDR3 DNA reads TGTGCCAGTCAAGACAGGGGGCTTTACAATCAGCCCCAGCATTTT. Residues: CASQDRGLYNQPQHF. Full variable domain (rest looked up from reference TRBV19 and TRBJ1-5): DGGITQSPKYLFRKEGQNVTLSCEQNLNHDAMYWYRQDPGQGLRLIYYSQIVNDFQKGDIAEGYSVSREKKESFPLTVTSAQKNPTAFYLCASQDRGLYNQPQHFGDGTRLSIL.

The chain couples TRBV5-5 to TRBJ2-5; tentatively, D is TRBD1 or TRBD2 (5 bases each). The ends were cut back, 4 bases at V and 3 bases at J, with 13 bases in the middle. The CDR3 extends over 14 amino acids. Per the germline V gene, CDR1 is SGHKS and CDR2 is YYEKEE (reference sequence). The chain's CDR3 is CASSLGTEEETQYF. The CDR3 DNA is TGTGCCAGCAGCCTTGGGACGGAGGAAGAGACCCAGTACTTC.

The gene calls are TRBV6-1 and TRBJ2-1; a possible D gene is TRBD2 (6 bases). With 1 base removed from V and 8 bases from J, the gap between germline ends came to 18 bases. Germline V gene data show CDR1 as MNHNS and CDR2 as SASEGT. This CDR3 contains 16 residues. CDR3 DNA sequence: TGTGCCAGCAGTGAAGGGGGGTTGCTAGCGTGGGATGAGCAGTTCTTC. Translation gives CASSEGGLLAWDEQFF.

J is TRBJ2-7 and V is TRBV27, with 10 bases identical to TRBD1. The CDR3 has 15 amino acids. CDR1 and CDR2 from the germline V gene are MNHEY and SMNVEV (reference sequence). Germline trimming cut 5 bases from V and 3 bases from J; bases unmatched to any gene: 7. CDR3 nucleotides: TGTGCCAGCAGTCTCGCGGGACAGGGGATCTACGAGCAGTACTTC. Amino acid sequence: CASSLAGQGIYEQYF.

This chain uses TRBV27 with TRBJ1-5; possibly TRBD1 for D (5 bases). CDR1 is MNHEY and CDR2 is SMNVEV in the germline V gene (reference sequence). The V end was cut by 6 bases, the J end by 5 bases, with 17 bases between. The CDR3 runs to 15 residues. CDR3 loop: CASSPIWGVDQPQHF. Here the CDR3 DNA reads TGTGCCAGCAGCCCTATATGGGGGGTTGATCAGCCCCAGCATTTT.

To note about this clone: This CDR3 is also generated by other DNA sequences in the sample. The V call is TRBV7-9, the J call TRBJ2-7, with 10 positions matching TRBD1. Germline CDR1 is SEHNR and CDR2 is FQNEAQ (reference sequence). Trimming at V came to 5 bases and at J to 3 bases, leaving 7 bases not matched to a gene. There are 15 residues in the CDR3. The CDR3 DNA reads TGTGCCAGCAGCCTGGGGACAGGGGTTTTCTACGAGCAGTACTTC. This encodes CASSLGTGVFYEQYF.

The CDR3 protein is CASSFPSGELFF. CDR3 bases: TGTGCCAGCAGTTTTCCCTCCGGGGAGCTGTTTTTT. V gene TRBV28 combines with J gene TRBJ2-2; no reliable D call. Germline lookup yields CDR1 MDHEN and CDR2 SYDVKM. CDR3 size: 12 residues. Trimming removed 3 bases from V and 6 bases from J, with 5 bases in between.

The rearrangement uses TRBV11-3 and TRBJ2-3; D might be TRBD2 (7 bases). Germline values: CDR1 SGHNT, CDR2 YENEEA. This CDR3 comprises 13 residues. V lost 6 bases to trimming and J lost 2 bases, with 9 bases between them. The CDR3 bases are TGTGCCAGCAGACGGGGGGCCACAGATACGCAGTATTTT. Encoded protein: CASRRGATDTQYF. Variable domain in full (rest from reference TRBV11-3 and TRBJ2-3): EAGVVQSPRYKIIEKKQPVAFWCNPISGHNTLYWYLQNLGQGPELLIRYENEEAVDDSQLPKDRFSAERLKGVDSTLKIQPAELGDSAVYLCASRRGATDTQYFGPGTRLTVL.

The chain uses TRBV7-9 and TRBJ2-1, with D perhaps TRBD1 or TRBD2 (5 bases each). This CDR3 comprises 15 residues. The V end was cut by 1 base, the J end by 5 bases, with 12 bases between. Germline-derived CDR1 and CDR2 are SEHNR and FQNEAQ (reference sequence). CDR3 residues: CASSLEVQGHNEQFF. In DNA, the CDR3 is TGTGCCAGCAGCTTAGAAGTGCAGGGACACAATGAGCAGTTCTTC.

The rearrangement joins TRBV13 to TRBJ2-5; D ambiguous. The germline gives CDR1 PRHDT, CDR2 FYEKMQ (reference sequence). Between the trimmed V and J ends, which lost 7 bases and 2 bases, there was a span of 11 bases. CDR3 size: 13 residues. The CDR3 loop reads CASNLYSQETQYF. In DNA, the CDR3 is TGTGCCAGCAACCTGTACAGTCAAGAGACCCAGTACTTC.

The chain combines TRBV7-9 with TRBJ1-4, with D hard to call. The V gene's germline CDR1 is SEHNR and CDR2 FQNEAQ (reference sequence). V was pared by 5 bases and J by 8 bases, with 12 bases between. This CDR3 region has 13 residues. The CDR3 bases are TGTGCCAGCAGCCCGTACATGGGGGAAAAACTGTTTTTT. Translated: CASSPYMGEKLFF.

In this sample, this clone turned up once. A junction boundary mismatches the germline segment, possibly from a read error. The V gene is TRBV15, the J gene TRBJ2-1; D not certain. This CDR3 has 14 residues. Germline CDR1 reads LNHNV; CDR2 reads YYDKDF (reference sequence). CDR3 in amino acids: CATSRTVGKINGVF. The DNA of the CDR3 is TGTGCCACCAGCAGGACGGTAGGGAAAATAAATGGGGTCTTC.